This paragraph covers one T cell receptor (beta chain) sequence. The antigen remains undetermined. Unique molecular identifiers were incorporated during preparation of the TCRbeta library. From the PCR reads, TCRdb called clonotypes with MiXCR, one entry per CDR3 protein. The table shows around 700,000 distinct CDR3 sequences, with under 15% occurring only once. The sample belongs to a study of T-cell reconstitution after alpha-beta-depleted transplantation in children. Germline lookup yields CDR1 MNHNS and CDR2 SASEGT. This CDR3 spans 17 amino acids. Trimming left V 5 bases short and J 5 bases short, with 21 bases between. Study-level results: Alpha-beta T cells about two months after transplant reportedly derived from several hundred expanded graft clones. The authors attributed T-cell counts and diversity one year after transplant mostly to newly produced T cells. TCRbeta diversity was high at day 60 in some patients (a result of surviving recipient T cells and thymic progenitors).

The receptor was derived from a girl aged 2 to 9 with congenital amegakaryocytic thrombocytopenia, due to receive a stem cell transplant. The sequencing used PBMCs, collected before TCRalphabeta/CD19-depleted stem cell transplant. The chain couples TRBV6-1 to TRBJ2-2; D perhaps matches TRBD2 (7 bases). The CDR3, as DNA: TGTGCCAGCAGTATAAGACAGGTCGCGGGGGATACCGGGGAGCTGTTTTTT. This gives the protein CASSIRQVAGDTGELFF.